These T cell receptor beta chains were read from a single sample in a study of T cell repertoires in cytomegalovirus infection. A single record per CDR3 protein comes from TCRdb applying MiXCR to the reads. The sample includes hundreds of thousands of distinct CDR3 sequences, about 24% seen only once; the top ten take 7% to 9%. What was sequenced was CD8+ T cells from PBMCs. The receptors were gathered from a human donor in good health (CMV status not recorded). Some clones in this sample may be carry-over from other donors' samples. Each CDR3 is given with its conserved first and last residue. A D gene is named only where the DNA matches it firmly. The size of a clone is reported for some rows only, either as once, few or many, or as a class for expanded clones.

cdr3_nt | cdr3_aa | d_call | clone_size | j_call | v_call
TGTGCCAGCAGCTTCTCGACTAGCAATACAGATACGCAGTATTTT | CASSFSTSNTDTQYF | TRBD2 | many | TRBJ2-3 | TRBV7-9
TGCACCAGCAGCCAAGATTACCGGGACAGGGGGATGACTGAAGCTTTCTTT | CTSSQDYRDRGMTEAFF | TRBD1 | . | TRBJ1-1 | TRBV4-1
TGTGCCAGCAGTTCCGTCAGTCCCGGGACAGGGAGCTCCTACGAGCAGTACTTC | CASSSVSPGTGSSYEQYF | TRBD1 | few | TRBJ2-7 | TRBV27
TGTGCCAGCAGTCCCCCGGACCGTAATGAAAAACTGTTTTTT | CASSPPDRNEKLFF | . | once | TRBJ1-4 | TRBV6-5
TGTGCCACCTTGCTAGGGGCTTATGAGCAGTTCTTC | CATLLGAYEQFF | . | . | TRBJ2-1 | TRBV10-3
TGTGCCAGCAGCTCGACTGGGGGGGGGAGAAATGAAAAACTGTTTTTT | CASSSTGGGRNEKLFF | . | . | TRBJ1-4 | TRBV7-9
TGCAGGGGGGAGGGCACTGAAGCTTTCTTT | CRGEGTEAFF | . | . | TRBJ1-1 | TRBV20-1
TGCAGCGTTGGCGCCGAGTTCTCCTACGAGCAGTACTTC | CSVGAEFSYEQYF | . | . | TRBJ2-7 | TRBV29-1
TGTGCCAGCAGCTTGCAACAGGAAAAACTGTTTTTT | CASSLQQEKLFF | . | . | TRBJ1-4 | TRBV5-6
TGCGCCAGCAGCCAAGGTGGAAACTATAATTCACCCCTCCACTTT | CASSQGGNYNSPLHF | . | . | TRBJ1-6 | TRBV4-1
TGTGCCAGCAGCCTCTTGGTTTTAGGCGGTTTCTCTGGAAACACCATATATTTT | CASSLLVLGGFSGNTIYF | . | many | TRBJ1-3 | TRBV7-9
TGTGCCAGCAGCGCCCGATCAGGGGTCGGCTCCTACGAGCAGTACTTC | CASSARSGVGSYEQYF | . | . | TRBJ2-7 | TRBV9
TGTGCCAGCAGTGAGGTAGGCCTGAACACTGAAGCTTTCTTT | CASSEVGLNTEAFF | . | many | TRBJ1-1 | TRBV6-1
TGTGCCAGCAGCTTCCTCGCCCGGGGGACAGGGGGCGAGCAGTACTTC | CASSFLARGTGGEQYF | TRBD1 | few | TRBJ2-7 | TRBV7-2
TGTGCCAGCAGCTCACGACCTGGGGAGACCCAGTACTTC | CASSSRPGETQYF | . | many | TRBJ2-5 | TRBV7-3
TGCAGCGTTTATTTGACAGGGATGATCTTC | CSVYLTGMIF | TRBD1 | few | TRBJ2-1 | TRBV29-1
TGTGCCAGCAGCTTAGGGGCTGGCCGTGTGAACACTGAAGCTTTCTTT | CASSLGAGRVNTEAFF | . | many | TRBJ1-1 | TRBV7-2
TGCAGCGTTGAAGCAGACGTAACCTACGAGCAGTACTTC | CSVEADVTYEQYF | . | . | TRBJ2-7 | TRBV29-1
TGTGCCACCAGCAGGGCCCGTCGGACGAGCTCCTACAATGAGCAGTTCTTC | CATSRARRTSSYNEQFF | . | few | TRBJ2-1 | TRBV15
TGCAGTGCGCTAAAGGACAGGGAGGTCTTGGTGGAGACCCAGTACTTC | CSALKDREVLVETQYF | TRBD1 | . | TRBJ2-5 | TRBV20-1
TGCAGTGCTCCCCTGCGGGGGGACCCCTACAATGAGCAGTTCTTC | CSAPLRGDPYNEQFF | TRBD2 | few | TRBJ2-1 | TRBV20-1
TGCAGTGCTAGAGATGTCCTAGCGGGGGGTCCTGCGGGAGATACGCAGTATTTT | CSARDVLAGGPAGDTQYF | TRBD2 | few | TRBJ2-3 | TRBV20-1
TGTGCCAGCAGTTTTGAAACAGACACCGGGGAGCTGTTTTTT | CASSFETDTGELFF | . | many | TRBJ2-2 | TRBV12-3/TRBV12-4
TGCAGTGCTAGACCGCAGGACACTGAAGCTTTCTTT | CSARPQDTEAFF | . | . | TRBJ1-1 | TRBV20-1
TGTGCCAGCATACTCGAGCGGGGGGGATACAATGAGCAGTTCTTC | CASILERGGYNEQFF | TRBD2 | . | TRBJ2-1 | TRBV6-2/TRBV6-3
TGTGCCAGCAGCCTAAGAGGGATTCTCACTAGCACAAGCACAGATACGCAGTATTTT | CASSLRGILTSTSTDTQYF | . | few | TRBJ2-3 | TRBV4-2
TGTGCCAGCAGCCACGACCCTCGGAGCGGGGGGATCGCAGATACGCAGTATTTT | CASSHDPRSGGIADTQYF | TRBD2 | . | TRBJ2-3 | TRBV5-6
TGTGCCAGCTCACCCCCGGGACCCAAAAACATTCAGTACTTC | CASSPPGPKNIQYF | . | . | TRBJ2-4 | TRBV18
TGCAGCCCCGTCAGGGGGGATTACAATGAGCAGTTCTTC | CSPVRGDYNEQFF | . | few | TRBJ2-1 | TRBV29-1
TGTGCCAGCAGCCCTCGGAGCGAAGAGACCCAGTACTTC | CASSPRSEETQYF | . | few | TRBJ2-5 | TRBV28
TGCAGCGTTGAGGGACTAGCGGGGACCAATGAGCAGTTCTTC | CSVEGLAGTNEQFF | TRBD2 | few | TRBJ2-1 | TRBV29-1
TGTGCCAGCAGCCCCGCGGGTCTCACAGATACGCAGTATTTT | CASSPAGLTDTQYF | . | few | TRBJ2-3 | TRBV9
TGTGCCAGCAGTTACTCTGAAAAGCGGTACAATGAGCAGTTCTTC | CASSYSEKRYNEQFF | . | many | TRBJ2-1 | TRBV6-5
TGTGCCAGCAGCTTAGAACACCCCTATGGCTACACCTTC | CASSLEHPYGYTF | . | . | TRBJ1-2 | TRBV7-9
TGCAGTGCCTCGGGGGGGCCGGGCAATCAGCCCCAGCATTTT | CSASGGPGNQPQHF | . | . | TRBJ1-5 | TRBV20-1
TGTGCCAGCAGTTACTTACGGCCGCCATATACTTGGGAAGAAGCTTTCTTT | CASSYLRPPYTWEEAFF | . | few | TRBJ1-1 | TRBV12-3/TRBV12-4
TGTGCCAGCAGCTTAGTGCAGTTTGAGCAGTTCTTC | CASSLVQFEQFF | . | many | TRBJ2-1 | TRBV7-9
TGTGCCAGCAGCCCCCCGACAGGGAGATATGGCTACACCTTC | CASSPPTGRYGYTF | TRBD1 | many | TRBJ1-2 | TRBV7-2
TGTGCCAGCACCCCCTCTCCTGGGGGCTATGAGCAGTTCTTC | CASTPSPGGYEQFF | . | . | TRBJ2-1 | TRBV27
TGTGCCAGCGGGCTCAGCTCCTACAATGAGCAGTTCTTC | CASGLSSYNEQFF | . | many | TRBJ2-1 | TRBV12-5
TGTGCCAGCAGTGAGGACCAAGAGACCCAGTACTTC | CASSEDQETQYF | . | few | TRBJ2-5 | TRBV2
TGTGCCAGCTCACCATCGGAGGACAGGGGAGAGACTGAAGCTTTCTTT | CASSPSEDRGETEAFF | TRBD1 | few | TRBJ1-1 | TRBV18
TGTGCCAGCAGCCTAGCGGGGGGGCCTCTCCTGCCGCAGTATTTT | CASSLAGGPLLPQYF | TRBD2 | . | TRBJ2-3 | TRBV14
TGCAGTGCTAAACCCAAACACTTGAACACTGAAGCTTTCTTT | CSAKPKHLNTEAFF | . | . | TRBJ1-1 | TRBV20-1
TGTGCCAGCAGCTTAGTGGTCAGTACCCCATCGGAGACCCAGTACTTC | CASSLVVSTPSETQYF | . | many | TRBJ2-5 | TRBV7-2